The source of this T cell receptor beta chain is a study of healthy donors' naive CD4 and CD8 T cells. Each TCR library used approximately 500 ng of total RNA and a linear amplification protocol. TCRdb ran MiXCR on the reads and lists one entry per CDR3 protein. The table has approximately 180,000 distinct CDR3 sequences, about four fifths seen once. With 1 base clipped from V and 3 bases from J, the junction kept 6 bases outside the gene matches. This CDR3 contains 15 residues. Germline CDR1 is SQVTM and CDR2 is ANQGSEA. Naive T cells were sorted: CD4+CD8-CD45RO-CD45RA+ for CD4+, CD8+CD4-CD45RA+CD27bright for CD8+.

The sequence was obtained from a pool of human donors in good health; the sample pools cells from several healthy donors. The gene calls are TRBV29-1 and TRBJ2-5, with TRBD1 matching over 9 bases. Sequencing input: naive CD4+ and CD8+ T cells sorted from blood, pooled from several donors. The CDR3 DNA reads as TGCAGCGTTGAAGGAGGGACAGGGTTGGAAGAGACCCAGTACTTC. Translation: CSVEGGTGLEETQYF.